This T cell receptor (beta chain) was captured by sequencing in a study of T cell responses to AZD1222 COVID-19 vaccine. Regarding the study as a whole: A rise in Spike-specific TCR breadth and depth followed two AZD1222 doses. Repertoires were obtained solely post-peak T cell response.

CDR1 is MDHEN and CDR2 is SYDVKM in the germline V gene. V shed 2 bases and J shed 6 bases, with 16 bases lying between them. The CDR3 has 16 residues. The assay was immunoSEQ multiplex PCR, and TCRdb's table has in-frame clones only and misses some. Of around 66,000 clones in the sample, roughly nine tenths were seen once. To note about this clone: Its antigen is still unknown.

The sample here was peripheral blood, taken on day 0 of AZD1222 vaccination. V usage is TRBV28 and J usage is TRBJ1-4; a possible D gene is TRBD1 (6 bases). This TCR was recovered from an adult in good health. CDR3 coding DNA: TGTGCCAGCAGTTTAACCCCGCGGGGGCCGGATGAAAAACTGTTTTTT. This encodes CASSLTPRGPDEKLFF. Full variable domain (missing parts from reference TRBV28 and TRBJ1-4): DVKVTQSSRYLVKRTGEKVFLECVQDMDHENMFWYRQDPGLGLRLIYFSYDVKMKEKGDIPEGYSVSREKKERFSLILESASTNQTSMYLCASSLTPRGPDEKLFFGSGTQLSVL.